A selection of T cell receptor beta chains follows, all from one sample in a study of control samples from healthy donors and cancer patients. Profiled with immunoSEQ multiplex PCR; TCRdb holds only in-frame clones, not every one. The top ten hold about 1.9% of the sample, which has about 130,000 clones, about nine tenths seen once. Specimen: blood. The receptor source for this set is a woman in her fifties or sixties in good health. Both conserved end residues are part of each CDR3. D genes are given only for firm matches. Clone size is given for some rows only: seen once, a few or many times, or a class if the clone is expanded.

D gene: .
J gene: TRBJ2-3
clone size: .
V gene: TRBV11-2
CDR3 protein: CASSLNAFADTQYF
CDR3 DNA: TGTGCCAGCAGCTTAAATGCTTTCGCAGATACGCAGTATTTT

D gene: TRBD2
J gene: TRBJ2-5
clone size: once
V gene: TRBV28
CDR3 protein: CASSWTSRETQYF
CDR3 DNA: TGTGCCAGCAGTTGGACTAGCCGAGAGACCCAGTACTTC

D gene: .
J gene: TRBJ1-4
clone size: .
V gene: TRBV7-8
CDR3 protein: CASSGRVPNEKLFF
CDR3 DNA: TGTGCCAGCAGCGGCCGGGTCCCAAATGAAAAACTGTTTTTT

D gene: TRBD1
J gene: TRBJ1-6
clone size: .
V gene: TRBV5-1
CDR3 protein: CASREEGALTLHF
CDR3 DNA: TGCGCCAGCAGAGAAGAGGGGGCGCTCACCCTCCACTTT

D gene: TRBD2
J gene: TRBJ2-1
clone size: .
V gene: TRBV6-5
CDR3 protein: CASRRAGISYNEQFF
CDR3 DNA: TGTGCCAGCCGAAGAGCGGGGATATCCTACAATGAGCAGTTCTTC

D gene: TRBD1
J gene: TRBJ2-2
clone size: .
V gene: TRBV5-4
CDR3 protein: CASSRTGLGRTGELFF
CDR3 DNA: TGTGCCAGCAGCCGGACAGGGTTAGGTAGGACCGGGGAGCTGTTTTTT

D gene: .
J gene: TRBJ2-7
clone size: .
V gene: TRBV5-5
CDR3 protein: CASSLGTYEQYF
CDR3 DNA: TGTGCCAGCAGCTTGGGGACATACGAGCAGTACTTC

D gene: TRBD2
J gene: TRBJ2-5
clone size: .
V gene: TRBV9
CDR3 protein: CASSSGGRQETQYF
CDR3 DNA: TGTGCCAGCAGTTCGGGGGGGAGGCAAGAGACCCAGTACTTC

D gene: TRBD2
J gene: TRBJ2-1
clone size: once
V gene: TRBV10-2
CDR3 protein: CASSLLAGVDNEQFF
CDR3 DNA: TGCGCCAGCAGCCTCCTAGCGGGAGTCGACAATGAGCAGTTCTTC

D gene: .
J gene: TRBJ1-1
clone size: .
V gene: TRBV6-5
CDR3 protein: CASSTSGNTEAFF
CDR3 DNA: TGTGCCAGCAGTACCTCGGGGAACACTGAAGCTTTCTTT

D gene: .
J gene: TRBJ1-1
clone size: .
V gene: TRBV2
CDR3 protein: CASSVGGDTEAFF
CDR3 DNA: TGTGCCAGCAGTGTCGGCGGGGACACTGAAGCTTTCTTT

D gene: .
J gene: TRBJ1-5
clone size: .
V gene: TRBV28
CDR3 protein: CASSPGGFNSNQPQHF
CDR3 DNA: TGTGCCAGCAGCCCCGGAGGGTTCAATAGCAATCAGCCCCAGCATTTT

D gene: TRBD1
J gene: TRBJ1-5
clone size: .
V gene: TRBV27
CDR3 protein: CASSDRVQPQHF
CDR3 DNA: TGTGCCAGCTCCGACAGGGTTCAGCCCCAGCATTTT

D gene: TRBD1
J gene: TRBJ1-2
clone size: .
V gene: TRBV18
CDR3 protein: CASSPRTGGYGYTF
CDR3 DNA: TGTGCCAGCTCACCTAGGACAGGGGGCTATGGCTACACCTTC

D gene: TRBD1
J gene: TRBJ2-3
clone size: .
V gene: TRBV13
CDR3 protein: CASSFDRGDQPDTQYF
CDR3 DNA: TGTGCCAGCAGCTTTGACAGGGGAGATCAACCAGATACGCAGTATTTT

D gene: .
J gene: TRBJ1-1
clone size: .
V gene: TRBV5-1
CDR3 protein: CASSLRLRGEDTEAFF
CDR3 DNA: TGCGCCAGCAGCTTGCGGCTCCGGGGAGAGGACACTGAAGCTTTCTTT

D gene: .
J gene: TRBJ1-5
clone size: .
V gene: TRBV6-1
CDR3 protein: CASSEGQPNQPQHF
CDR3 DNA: TGTGCCAGCAGTGAGGGACAACCAAATCAGCCCCAGCATTTT

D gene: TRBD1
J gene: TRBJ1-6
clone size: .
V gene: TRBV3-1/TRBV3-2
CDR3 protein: CASSQTGLKNSPLHF
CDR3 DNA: TGTGCCAGCAGCCAGACAGGGTTAAAGAATTCACCCCTCCACTTT

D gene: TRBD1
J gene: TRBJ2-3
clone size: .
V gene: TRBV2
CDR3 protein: CASRGTGMPDTQYF
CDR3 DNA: TGTGCCAGCAGGGGGACAGGCATGCCAGATACGCAGTATTTT

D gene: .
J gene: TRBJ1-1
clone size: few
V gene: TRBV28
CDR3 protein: CASSPRAQMLNTEAFF
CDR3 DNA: TGTGCCAGCAGTCCTCGGGCCCAGATGCTGAACACTGAAGCTTTCTTT

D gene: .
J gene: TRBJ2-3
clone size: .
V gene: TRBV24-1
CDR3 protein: CATRASVGDTSEDTQYF
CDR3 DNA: TGTGCCACCAGGGCTTCTGTAGGGGACACCTCAGAGGATACGCAGTATTTT

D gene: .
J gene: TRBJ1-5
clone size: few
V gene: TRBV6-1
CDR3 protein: CASSERGFSNQPQHF
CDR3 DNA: TGTGCCAGCAGTGAAAGGGGTTTTAGCAATCAGCCCCAGCATTTT

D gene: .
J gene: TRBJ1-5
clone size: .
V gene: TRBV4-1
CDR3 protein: CASSQVGGQPQHF
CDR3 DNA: TGCGCCAGCAGCCAAGTTGGAGGGCAGCCCCAGCATTTT

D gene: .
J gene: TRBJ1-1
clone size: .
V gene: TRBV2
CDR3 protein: CASPRDMNTEAFF
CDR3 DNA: TGTGCCAGCCCTCGAGATATGAACACTGAAGCTTTCTTT

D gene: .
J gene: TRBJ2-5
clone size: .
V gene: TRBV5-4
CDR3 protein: CASGLGPETQYF
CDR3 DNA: TGTGCCAGCGGCTTGGGTCCGGAGACCCAGTACTTC

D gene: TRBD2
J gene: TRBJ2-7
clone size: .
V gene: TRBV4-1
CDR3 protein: CASSIPGGAYEQYF
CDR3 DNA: TGCGCCAGCAGCATCCCGGGGGGGGCCTACGAGCAGTACTTC

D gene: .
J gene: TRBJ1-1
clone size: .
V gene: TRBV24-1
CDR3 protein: CATSDSGHTNTEAFF
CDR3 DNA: TGTGCCACCAGTGATTCGGGACACACGAACACTGAAGCTTTCTTT

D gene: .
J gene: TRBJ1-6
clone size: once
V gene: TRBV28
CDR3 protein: CASSPGPERGALHF
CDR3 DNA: TGTGCCAGCAGCCCGGGGCCGGAGCGGGGGGCCCTCCACTTT

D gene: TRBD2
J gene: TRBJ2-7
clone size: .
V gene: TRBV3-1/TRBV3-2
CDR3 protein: CASSPLTSPVYEQYF
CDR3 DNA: TGTGCCAGCAGCCCCCTGACTAGCCCGGTCTACGAGCAGTACTTC

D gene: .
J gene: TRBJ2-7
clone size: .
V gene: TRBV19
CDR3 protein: CASSSRLGSYEQYF
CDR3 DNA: TGTGCCAGTAGCTCCAGACTCGGCTCCTACGAGCAGTACTTC

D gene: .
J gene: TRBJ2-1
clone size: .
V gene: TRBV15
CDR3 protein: CATSRVSNEQFF
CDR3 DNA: TGTGCCACCAGCAGAGTTTCCAATGAGCAGTTCTTC

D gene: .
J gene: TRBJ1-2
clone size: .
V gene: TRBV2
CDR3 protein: CASSEVQKNYGYTF
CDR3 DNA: TGTGCCAGCAGTGAGGTCCAAAAAAACTATGGCTACACCTTC

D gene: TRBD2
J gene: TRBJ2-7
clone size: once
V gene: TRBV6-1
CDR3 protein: CASSEQRRGGPYEQYF
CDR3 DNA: TGTGCCAGCAGTGAACAGCGGCGGGGGGGCCCCTACGAGCAGTACTTC

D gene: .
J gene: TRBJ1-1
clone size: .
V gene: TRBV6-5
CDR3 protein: CASSSETKAFF
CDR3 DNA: TGTGCCAGCAGTTCGGAGACAAAAGCTTTCTTT

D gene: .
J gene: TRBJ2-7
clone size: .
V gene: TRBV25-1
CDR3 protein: CASSESRRYEQYF
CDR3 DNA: TGTGCCAGCAGTGAGTCGCGTAGGTACGAGCAGTACTTC

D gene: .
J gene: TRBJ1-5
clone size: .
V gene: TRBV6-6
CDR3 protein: CASSPPRVDQPQHF
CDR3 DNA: TGTGCCAGCAGTCCGCCCAGGGTCGATCAGCCCCAGCATTTT

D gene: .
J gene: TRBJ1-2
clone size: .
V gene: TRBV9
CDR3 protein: CASSVGDYGYTF
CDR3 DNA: TGTGCCAGCAGCGTAGGGGACTATGGCTACACCTTC

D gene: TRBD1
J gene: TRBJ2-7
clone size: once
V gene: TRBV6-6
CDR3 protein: CASSSTGVNEQYF
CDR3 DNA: TGTGCCAGCAGTTCGACAGGGGTGAACGAGCAGTACTTC

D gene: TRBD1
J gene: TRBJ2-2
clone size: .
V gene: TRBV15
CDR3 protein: CATSRAGTGSGELFF
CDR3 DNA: TGTGCCACCAGCAGAGCCGGGACAGGGTCCGGGGAGCTGTTTTTT

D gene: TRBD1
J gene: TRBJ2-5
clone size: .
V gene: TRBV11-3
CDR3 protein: CASSWDSRETQYF
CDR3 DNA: TGTGCCAGCAGCTGGGACAGCCGGGAGACCCAGTACTTC

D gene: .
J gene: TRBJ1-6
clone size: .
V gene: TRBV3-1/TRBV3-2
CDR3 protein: CASSQGVKMRNSPLHF
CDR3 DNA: TGTGCCAGCAGCCAAGGGGTGAAGATGAGAAATTCACCCCTCCACTTT

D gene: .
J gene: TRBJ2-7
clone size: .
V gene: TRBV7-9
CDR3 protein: CASSPAPSYEQYF
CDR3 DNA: TGTGCCAGCAGCCCGGCCCCCTCCTACGAGCAGTACTTC

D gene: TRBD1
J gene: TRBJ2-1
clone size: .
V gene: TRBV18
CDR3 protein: CASSADRRDEQFF
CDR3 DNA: TGTGCCAGCTCAGCGGACAGGCGGGATGAGCAGTTCTTC

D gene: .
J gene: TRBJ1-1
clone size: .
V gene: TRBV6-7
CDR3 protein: CASSYSNVGSGTEAFF
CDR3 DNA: TGTGCCAGCAGTTACTCGAATGTCGGGTCGGGGACTGAAGCTTTCTTT

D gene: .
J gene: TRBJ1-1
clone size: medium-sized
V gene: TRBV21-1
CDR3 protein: CAIHSNGGPDTEAFF
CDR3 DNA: TGTGCCATCCATTCAAACGGGGGTCCGGACACTGAAGCTTTCTTT